This T cell receptor (beta chain) was found in a study of siplizumab effects on memory and regulatory T cells. As for this clone: No antigen is known for it.

This CDR3 has 15 amino acids. In germline, CDR1 is SGHTA, CDR2 FQGNSA. The V end was cut by 1 base, the J end by 0 bases, with 4 bases between. Overall study results and limits: Only a minority of proliferating CD4+ or CD8+ clones had an assignable naive or memory phenotype, with roughly 75-97% lacking one. On average, roughly 69% of mappable alloreactive CD4+ clones were Treg-derived under siplizumab, against about 29% in controls. Apparently more diverse than memory cells, naive T cells also seemed major alloresponse contributors.

Sequenced by immunoSEQ multiplex PCR; TCRdb stores in-frame clones only, minus some. The profile shows around 99,000 clones, 90% to 95% of them singletons. The sample taken for sequencing was Tregs sorted from blood. The sequence was collected from a human donor in good health. The chain recombines TRBV7-2 with TRBJ2-6; D unclear. CDR3 region: CASSLGFSGANVLTF. The DNA of the CDR3 is TGTGCCAGCAGCTTAGGGTTCTCTGGGGCCAACGTCCTGACTTTC. The full variable domain, with the rest looked up from reference TRBV7-2 and TRBJ2-6, is GAGVSQSPSNKVTEKGKDVELRCDPISGHTALYWYRQSLGQGLEFLIYFQGNSAPDKSGLPSDRFSAERTGGSVSTLTIQRTQQEDSAVYLCASSLGFSGANVLTFGAGSRLTVL.